The 6 T cell receptor beta chains given below trace back to one sample, sequenced in a study of T cells in Graves' hyperthyroidism and ophthalmopathy. Amplification yielded TCR beta CDR3 regions, with RNA transcripts as the source. HTBI primers drove first-round RT-PCR of the TCR CDR3. Each CDR3 protein gets one entry after TCRdb re-called the multiplex PCR reads with MiXCR. The data contain under 350,000 distinct CDR3 sequences, under 25% of them singletons. Sequenced material: blood. These receptors all come from a woman in her forties or fifties with Graves' hyperthyroidism.

This clonotype has a count of ten or more. The V call is TRBV20-1, the J call TRBJ1-5; D remains ambiguous. The CDR3 sequence is 13 residues long. Germline CDR1 and CDR2: DFQATT and SNEGSKA (reference sequence). Trimming took 3 bases from V and 5 from J, leaving 11 bases between them. The CDR3 DNA follows: TGCAGTGCTAGTTGGCCGAATGATCAGCCCCAGCATTTT. Protein product: CSASWPNDQPQHF.

This clonotype was seen ten or more times. The J gene is TRBJ2-2, the V gene TRBV10-3; TRBD1 matches 11 bases. This CDR3 spans 17 amino acids. V lost 2 bases to trimming and J lost 4 bases; unmatched junction nucleotides: 6. CDR1 ENHRY and CDR2 SYGVKD come from the germline V gene. The CDR3 bases are TGTGCCATCAGTGAGCCAGGACAGGGGGCGTTCACCGGGGAGCTGTTTTTT. Translated, it gives CAISEPGQGAFTGELFF.

This chain uses TRBV27 with TRBJ2-1, with 9 bases fitting TRBD2. CDR3 length: 17 residues. J gave up 0 bases and V 2 bases, and 5 bases lay outside the gene matches. Germline-derived CDR1 and CDR2 are MNHEY and SMNVEV (reference sequence). Written as DNA, the CDR3 is TGTGCCAGCAGTTTAGTAGCGGGAGAAAGCTCCTACAATGAGCAGTTCTTC. Its protein product is CASSLVAGESSYNEQFF.

This clonotype was counted only a few times. The chain couples TRBV20-1 to TRBJ2-2, with 11 bases fitting TRBD2. Germline V lookup: CDR1 DFQATT, CDR2 SNEGSKA (reference sequence). The junction had 7 bases not matched to a gene; V was cut back by 6 bases and J by 4 bases. The CDR3 is made up of 15 amino acids. The CDR3 sequence: CSAPTSGGFTGELFF. For the CDR3, the DNA is TGCAGTGCGCCCACTAGCGGGGGTTTCACCGGGGAGCTGTTTTTT.

This clonotype was seen repeatedly, ten times or more. V usage is TRBV20-1 and J usage is TRBJ2-1; 9 positions match TRBD2. Germline-derived CDR1 and CDR2 are DFQATT and SNEGSKA (reference sequence). The CDR3 is made up of 13 amino acids. V gave up 3 bases and J gave up 6 bases; unmatched junction bases: 3. CDR3 sequence (DNA): TGCAGTGCTAGGGGACTAGCAGTCAATGAGCAGTTCTTC. Translating it yields CSARGLAVNEQFF.

Concerning this clonotype: This may come from a read error, since a much larger clone is one base off. The J gene is TRBJ2-7, the V gene TRBV5-1; D perhaps matches TRBD1 (5 bases). The CDR3 covers 14 residues. The ends were cut back, 4 bases at V and 6 bases at J, with 17 bases in the middle. Germline CDR1 and CDR2: SGHRS and YFSETQ. CDR3 coding DNA: TGCGCCAGCAGCCCAAGGGGTAATTTGGGCGAGCAGTACTTC. It is translated as CASSPRGNLGEQYF.